This T cell receptor beta chain was documented in a study of cytomegalovirus exposure and HLA in healthy donors. The PCR employed 60 Vbeta primers together with 13 Jbeta primers. Some clones are missing from TCRdb's copy, which holds only in-frame ones; the method was immunoSEQ multiplex PCR. Here the sample spans around 200,000 clones, 82% being singletons. Per the germline V gene, CDR1 is SGHTA and CDR2 is FQGNSA. The CDR3 runs 14 residues. After removal of 5 bases from V and 6 bases from J, the junction contained 7 bases not matched to a gene. On this clone itself: The antigen is undetermined.

Study-level findings and limits: Upon later analysis, HLA-associated TCR beta chains proved more clonally expanded than other, equally common chains. Using the classifier, cytomegalovirus status was reportedly diagnosed with high specificity and sensitivity. Researchers reported that three CMV-associated chains were confirmed in vitro as CMV antigen-specific. As immune exposure information, only CMV serostatus was available.

Sequencing was performed on PBMCs. V and J are TRBV7-2 and TRBJ2-1; 7 bases are shared with TRBD1. This clonotype originated in a man aged 35 to 55 in good health and CMV-seropositive. As DNA, the CDR3 is TGTGCCAGCAGCGAAGGGGGCGGGTCCAATGAGCAGTTCTTC. Translation gives CASSEGGGSNEQFF.